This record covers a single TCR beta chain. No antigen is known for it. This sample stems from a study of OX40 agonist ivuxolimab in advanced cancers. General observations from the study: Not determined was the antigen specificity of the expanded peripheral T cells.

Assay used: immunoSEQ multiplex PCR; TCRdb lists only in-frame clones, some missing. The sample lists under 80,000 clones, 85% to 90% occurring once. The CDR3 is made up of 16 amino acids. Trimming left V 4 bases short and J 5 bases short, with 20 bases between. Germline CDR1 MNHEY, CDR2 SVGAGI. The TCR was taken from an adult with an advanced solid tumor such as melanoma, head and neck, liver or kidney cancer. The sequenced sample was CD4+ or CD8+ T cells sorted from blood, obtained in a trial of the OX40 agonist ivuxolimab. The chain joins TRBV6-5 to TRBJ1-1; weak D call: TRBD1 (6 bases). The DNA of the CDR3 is TGTGCCAGCAGTTCCCAGGGGACATACATGACGACTGAAGCTTTCTTT. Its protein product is CASSSQGTYMTTEAFF.